Shown below are 23 T cell receptor beta chains from a single sample sequenced in a study of human T cells and chemical hapten exposure. Total RNA extraction was carried out from unfractionated whole blood. Individual cDNA molecules (in the library) carried attached unique molecular identifiers. TCRdb recomputed calls from the reads with MiXCR, one row per CDR3 protein. The sample holds about 120,000 distinct CDR3 sequences, over 7% seen once. The material sequenced was whole blood. Receptors originate from a human donor in good health. Some clones in this sample may be carry-over from other donors' samples.

This clonotype appeared a few times. The genes are TRBV10-3 and TRBJ2-3; TRBD2 matches at 9 bases. Germline lookup yields CDR1 ENHRY and CDR2 SYGVKD. The ends lost 5 bases at V and 0 bases at J; junction bases unmatched: 3. This CDR3 spans 15 amino acids. CDR3 loop: CAISRLAGSTDTQYF. CDR3 sequence (DNA): TGTGCCATCAGTCGGCTAGCGGGGAGCACAGATACGCAGTATTTT.

This clonotype was seen ten or more times. The V call is TRBV18, the J call TRBJ2-7, with unresolved D. Per germline, CDR1 KGHSH and CDR2 LQKENI. The ends were cut back, 2 bases at V and 2 bases at J, with 4 bases in the middle. This CDR3 has 12 residues. CDR3 DNA sequence: TGTGCCAGCTCACCAAGTGCCTACGAGCAGTACTTC. Translating it yields CASSPSAYEQYF.

This chain uses TRBV2 with TRBJ1-4; maybe TRBD1 (6 bases). This CDR3 spans 15 amino acids. V lost 6 bases and J 5 bases, leaving 16 bases between the germline ends. Germline V gives CDR1 SNHLY, CDR2 FYNNEI. The CDR3 reads CASRYYRDQNEKLFF. CDR3 DNA: TGTGCCAGCAGATACTACAGGGATCAGAATGAAAAACTGTTTTTT.

This clonotype was detected ten times or more. The chain joins TRBV4-3 to TRBJ2-6; no reliable D call. The CDR3 consists of 17 residues. Germline CDR1 LGHNA, CDR2 YSLEER. The V and J ends lost 4 bases and 0 bases respectively, with 13 bases between them. The CDR3 nucleotides are TGCGCCAGCAGCCCCGGTGCTCCTTACTCTGGGGCCAACGTCCTGACTTTC. It yields the protein CASSPGAPYSGANVLTF.

This clonotype was counted only a few times. The chain is built from TRBV19 and TRBJ1-2, with D perhaps matching TRBD1 (5 bases). Trimming removed 10 bases from V and 1 base from J, with 13 bases in between. The germline V gene encodes CDR1 LNHDA and CDR2 SQIVND (reference sequence). The CDR3 is made up of 13 amino acids. CDR3 sequence reads: CATQGGFNYGYTF. The DNA of the CDR3 is TGTGCCACCCAGGGCGGATTTAACTATGGCTACACCTTC.

The chain uses TRBV5-1 and TRBJ2-3, with TRBD2 matching 11 bases. Looked up from germline, CDR1 is SGHRS and CDR2 is YFSETQ. With V trimmed by 2 bases and J by 0 bases, 2 bases remained unmatched. This CDR3 has 16 amino acids. The CDR3 region has the DNA TGCGCCAGCAGCTTACGGACTAGCGGGAGCACAGATACGCAGTATTTT. Translated, it gives CASSLRTSGSTDTQYF.

There are a few counts of this clonotype. The chain uses TRBV6-1 and TRBJ2-1; no clear D. The CDR3 is 13 amino acids. Germline V gene data show CDR1 as MNHNS and CDR2 as SASEGT. Trimming left V 4 bases short and J 5 bases short, with 9 bases between. CDR3 DNA: TGTGCCAGCAGTGCCCGGTGGGACAATGAGCAGTTCTTC. Translation gives CASSARWDNEQFF.

The V and J genes are TRBV20-1 and TRBJ2-7, with TRBD1 matching 7 bases. The CDR3 consists of 15 residues. V was clipped by 0 bases and J by 2 bases; unmatched bases: 7. The germline gives CDR1 DFQATT, CDR2 SNEGSKA (reference sequence). The DNA of the CDR3 is TGCAGTGCTAGAGATCAGGGACAGCCTACCTACGAGCAGTACTTC. It translates to CSARDQGQPTYEQYF.

This clonotype was seen a few times. The rearrangement joins TRBV7-3 to TRBJ2-3, with 9 bases that match TRBD2. CDR3 size: 16 residues. Trimming cost V 5 bases and J 1 base; bases outside gene matches: 7. Germline loops: CDR1 SGHTA, CDR2 FQGTGA. CDR3 nucleotides: TGTGCCAGCAGCACCGGACTAGCGTCAGGCACAGATACGCAGTATTTT. This translates into CASSTGLASGTDTQYF.

This clonotype was seen ten or more times. The V gene is TRBV29-1, the J gene TRBJ2-3; 11 bases align to TRBD2. The CDR3 totals 15 residues. Germline lookup yields CDR1 SQVTM and CDR2 ANQGSEA. Trimming cost V 2 bases and J 5 bases; bases outside gene matches: 6. In DNA, the CDR3 is TGCAGCGTTGAAACTAGCGGGAGCATAAGAGATACGCAGTATTTT. Translation gives CSVETSGSIRDTQYF.

V and J are TRBV20-1 and TRBJ2-3; TRBD2 aligns across 7 bases. The J segment lost 2 bases and the V segment lost 0 bases, leaving 8 bases of the junction unmatched. Germline CDR1 and CDR2: DFQATT and SNEGSKA (reference sequence). The CDR3 has 16 residues. This chain's CDR3 is CSARDQKAGTTDTQYF. Written as DNA, the CDR3 is TGCAGTGCTAGAGATCAAAAAGCGGGAACCACAGATACGCAGTATTTT.

This clonotype was picked up many times. The J gene is TRBJ1-3, the V gene TRBV29-1; no clear D gene. The germline V gene has CDR1 SQVTM and CDR2 ANQGSEA. V lost 3 bases and J lost 0, with 9 bases in between. There are 14 residues in the CDR3. CDR3 sequence: CSVDFAGSGNTIYF. In DNA form, the CDR3 reads TGCAGCGTTGACTTCGCGGGCTCTGGAAACACCATATATTTT. Based on the CDR3 plus reference TRBV29-1 and TRBJ1-3, the full variable domain is SAVISQKPSRDICQRGTSLTIQCQVDSQVTMMFWYRQQPGQSLTLIATANQGSEATYESGFVIDKFPISRPNLTFSTLTVSNMSPEDSSIYLCSVDFAGSGNTIYFGEGSWLTVV.

Ten or more counts support this clonotype. The chain joins TRBV15 to TRBJ1-4, with D perhaps matching TRBD1 (5 bases). The CDR3 has 14 amino acids. The ends were cut back, 1 base at V and 6 bases at J, with 9 bases in the middle. From germline, CDR1 is LNHNV and CDR2 YYDKDF (reference sequence). The CDR3 loop is CATSRAVGDEKLFF. The DNA of the CDR3 is TGTGCCACCAGCAGAGCAGTGGGGGATGAAAAACTGTTTTTT.

The CDR3 loop is CASTPDGSNQPQHF. Here the CDR3 DNA reads TGTGCCAGCACCCCGGACGGATCCAATCAGCCCCAGCATTTT. The V gene is TRBV12-3 or TRBV12-4, the J gene TRBJ1-5; the D is unclear. The CDR3 is 14 residues long. V lost 7 bases to trimming and J lost 3 bases, with 13 bases between them.

V gene TRBV6-2 or TRBV6-3 combines with J gene TRBJ2-3, with 7 bases aligning to TRBD1. V shed 6 bases and J 1 base; nucleotides not matched to a gene: 10. The CDR3 consists of 16 residues. Germline values: CDR1 MNHEY, CDR2 SVGEGT. The CDR3 nucleotides are TGTGCCAGCAGAATAGCGAGGGGGCGGGGCACAGATACGCAGTATTTT. As protein: CASRIARGRGTDTQYF.

This clonotype was seen a few times. The chain recombines TRBV7-9 with TRBJ2-5, with 15 bases lining up with TRBD2. The germline CDR1 and CDR2 sequences are SEHNR and FQNEAQ (reference sequence). The CDR3 contains 17 residues. V shed 5 bases and J 5 bases; nucleotides not matched to a gene: 9. This chain's CDR3 is CASSPGTSGRLGETQYF. The CDR3, as DNA: TGTGCCAGCAGCCCAGGGACTAGCGGGAGGTTGGGGGAGACCCAGTACTTC.

The gene calls are TRBV20-1 and TRBJ1-1; TRBD1 is a possible D gene (6 bases). The V gene's germline CDR1 is DFQATT and CDR2 SNEGSKA (reference sequence). The CDR3 is made up of 14 amino acids. V was shortened by 2 bases and J by 6 bases, with 16 bases between the two germline ends. The DNA for the CDR3 is TGCAGTGCTAGAAAAGGGGGGGAGGGCCCTGAAGCTTTCTTT. Encoded protein: CSARKGGEGPEAFF.

This chain uses TRBV4-3 with TRBJ2-5, with 10 bases lining up with TRBD1. CDR3 length: 15 residues. Trimming took 5 bases from V and 3 from J; bases not matched to a gene: 6. CDR1 and CDR2 (germline): LGHNA, YSLEER. Written as DNA, the CDR3 is TGCGCCAGCAGCTTTTGGGACAGGGGAAAAGAGACCCAGTACTTC. The encoded protein is CASSFWDRGKETQYF.

This clonotype was seen ten or more times. The V and J genes are TRBV4-3 and TRBJ1-6, with D perhaps matching TRBD1 (6 bases). From germline, CDR1 is LGHNA and CDR2 YSLEER. The CDR3 is made up of 16 amino acids. V lost 0 bases to trimming and J lost 11 bases, with 17 bases between them. The chain's CDR3 is CASSQEGRDTWTPLHF. CDR3 coding DNA: TGCGCCAGCAGCCAAGAGGGCCGGGACACTTGGACACCCCTCCACTTT.

The genes are TRBV5-1 and TRBJ2-1; TRBD1 matches at 7 bases. Germline lookup yields CDR1 SGHRS and CDR2 YFSETQ. J gave up 11 bases and V 1 base, and 3 bases lay outside the gene matches. The CDR3 totals 12 residues. The chain's CDR3 is CASSLTGEKQFF. CDR3 in DNA: TGCGCCAGCAGCTTGACAGGGGAAAAGCAGTTCTTC.

This clonotype has more than one count but fewer than ten. V is TRBV9 and J is TRBJ2-1; 11 bases fit TRBD2. This CDR3 has 15 residues. The V gene's germline CDR1 is SGDLS and CDR2 YYNGEE. V lost 2 bases, J lost 7 bases, and 5 bases stayed unmatched. Here the CDR3 DNA reads TGTGCCAGCAGCGTGACTAGCGGGATTGGTAATGAGCAGTTCTTC. As protein: CASSVTSGIGNEQFF.

J is TRBJ2-4 and V is TRBV28; no definite D call. The CDR3 loop spans 18 amino acids. Trimming cost V 6 bases and J 1 base, with 22 bases left between them. CDR1 is MDHEN and CDR2 is SYDVKM in the germline V gene. The DNA of the CDR3 is TGTGCCAGCAGCTATAGCTTACTTGATGTATTTGCCAAAAACATTCAGTACTTC. This gives the protein CASSYSLLDVFAKNIQYF.

This clonotype was recorded a few times. The chain carries TRBV12-3 or TRBV12-4 and TRBJ1-1; 7 bases match TRBD1. The CDR3 spans 14 residues. V trimming: 6 bases; J trimming: 1 base; junction bases outside the gene matches: 5. CDR3 bases: TGTGCCAGCAGGAAACAGGGGAAGAACACTGAAGCTTTCTTT. The encoded protein is CASRKQGKNTEAFF.